This T cell receptor (beta chain) was sequenced in a study of shared clonotypes between healthy human individuals. The study, taken as a whole, reports: Some clonotypes were shared by all four sorted-subset donors, while others were not shared. The non-shared ones had lower generation probabilities than the shared ones. Larger richness was generally estimated for naive than memory subsets.

Germline lookup yields CDR1 MNHEY and CDR2 SMNVEV (reference sequence). With 5 bases clipped from V and 2 bases from J, the junction kept 11 bases outside the gene matches. The CDR3 runs to 16 residues. TCRdb's table, derived via immunoSEQ multiplex PCR, lists solely in-frame clones and lacks some. The profile shows approximately 2,000,000 clones, around 93% of them singletons. Naive CD8 cells, CD45RO-negative and positively selected for CCR7, excluded terminally differentiated effector memory CD45RA+ cells. Those who donated, Caucasian adults without exception, all lived in Nashville, Tennessee. Details on this clone: Antigen unknown.

The chain joins TRBV27 to TRBJ2-7; 8 bases are a match to TRBD1. Sequencing used naive CD8+ T cells from PBMCs. The sequence was obtained from a man between 18 and 29 years old in good health. Some clones in this sample may be carry-over from other donors' samples. The CDR3, as DNA: TGTGCCAGCAGTCCGCAGACAGGGGATACTACCTACGAGCAGTACTTC. It yields the protein CASSPQTGDTTYEQYF.